The 10 T cell receptor beta chains below come from one sample, sequenced in a study of PD-1 blockade in classical Hodgkin lymphoma. Described time point: cycle 4 day 1 (C4D1), after six to seven weeks of nivolumab. Relapse was seen in all patients after autologous stem cell transplantation, and brentuximab vedotin exposure was variable. TCRdb's table, derived via immunoSEQ multiplex PCR, lists solely in-frame clones and lacks some. This table holds tens of thousands of clones, roughly 80% found once. The starting material was peripheral blood mononuclear cells (PBMCs), obtained before the fourth cycle of nivolumab. These receptors came from a human donor with classical Hodgkin lymphoma.

The rearrangement links TRBV7-9 to TRBJ2-7; no definite D call. The V gene's germline CDR1 is SEHNR and CDR2 FQNEAQ (reference sequence). Trimming cost V 2 bases and J 3 bases, with 8 bases left between them. This CDR3 comprises 13 residues. CDR3 sequence (DNA): TGTGCCAGCAGCTTACACGTGAACTACGAGCAGTACTTC. It specifies CASSLHVNYEQYF. The full variable domain, its missing parts supplied by reference TRBV7-9 and TRBJ2-7, is DTGVSQNPRHKITKRGQNVTFRCDPISEHNRLYWYRQTLGQGPEFLTYFQNEAQLEKSRLLSDRFSAERPKGSFSTLEIQRTEQGDSAMYLCASSLHVNYEQYFGPGTRLTVT.

The chain is built from TRBV5-4 and TRBJ2-5, with 8 bases identical to TRBD2. The germline V gene encodes CDR1 SGHNT and CDR2 YYREEE (reference sequence). The V gene end was trimmed by 4 bases and the J gene end by 2 bases; junction bases not matched to a gene: 7. The length of the CDR3 is 15 residues. In nucleotides, the CDR3 is TGTGCCAGCAGCCAAGCAGCGGGAGAGCAAGAGACCCAGTACTTC. Amino acid sequence: CASSQAAGEQETQYF.

The chain combines TRBV11-2 with TRBJ2-2; 7 nucleotides line up with TRBD2. This CDR3 has 14 amino acids. From germline, CDR1 is SGHAT and CDR2 FQNNGV. V lost 5 bases to trimming and J lost 6 bases; unmatched junction nucleotides: 6. The CDR3 nucleotides read TGTGCCAGCAGCCTTGGACTAGAAGCCGGGGAGCTGTTTTTT. Translated: CASSLGLEAGELFF.

The V call is TRBV4-1, the J call TRBJ2-3; 7 positions agree with TRBD1. Germline V CDR1 and CDR2: MGHRA, YSYEKL. After removal of 6 bases from V and 3 bases from J, the junction contained 9 bases not matched to a gene. The CDR3 is 15 amino acids. The CDR3 region has the DNA TGCGCCAGCAGGCACAGGGGTTCTCTTACAGATACGCAGTATTTT. Translated: CASRHRGSLTDTQYF.

The V and J genes are TRBV25-1 and TRBJ2-1; tentatively, D is TRBD1 or TRBD2 (6 bases each). V gave up 2 bases and J gave up 14 bases, with 16 bases separating them. Germline CDR1 is MGHDK and CDR2 is SYGVNS. The CDR3 spans 13 residues. The CDR3 DNA is TGTGCCAGCAGTGAAGCCGGAGGGGGATCGGAGTTCTTC. Its translation is CASSEAGGGSEFF.

This clone was observed a handful of times. The rearrangement joins TRBV25-1 to TRBJ1-2; D not resolved. Germline values: CDR1 MGHDK, CDR2 SYGVNS. The ends were cut back, 3 bases at V and 4 bases at J, with 6 bases in the middle. The length of the CDR3 is 12 residues. The CDR3 loop reads CASSESTYGYTF. DNA of the CDR3: TGTGCCAGCAGTGAGTCCACCTATGGCTACACCTTC.

This chain uses TRBV4-2 with TRBJ1-2; D not resolved. CDR3 size: 14 residues. Per germline, CDR1 LGHNA and CDR2 YNFKEQ. V gave up 1 base and J gave up 1 base, with 7 bases separating them. CDR3 coding DNA: TGTGCCAGCAGCCAAGCCTCCGTTAACTATGGCTACACCTTC. Encoded protein: CASSQASVNYGYTF.

The rearrangement links TRBV25-1 to TRBJ2-7; D is uncertain. Trimming took off 4 bases at V and 3 bases at J, with 16 bases between the two ends. The germline V gene encodes CDR1 MGHDK and CDR2 SYGVNS. The CDR3 is made up of 15 amino acids. The CDR3 spells CASSGRPLLGYEQYF. The CDR3 region has the DNA TGTGCCAGCAGTGGTAGACCGTTACTTGGCTACGAGCAGTACTTC.

The chain recombines TRBV2 with TRBJ2-7, with a tentative D call TRBD1 (6 bases). V dropped 8 bases and J dropped 4 bases, with 15 bases sitting between them. Germline V gene sequence: CDR1 SNHLY, CDR2 FYNNEI. The length of the CDR3 is 13 residues. In nucleotides, the CDR3 is TGTGCCAGCCGTCCGGGACAAGGGTACGAGCAGTACTTC. Translated: CASRPGQGYEQYF.

The gene calls are TRBV28 and TRBJ1-2; 7 bases line up with TRBD1. J was trimmed by 4 bases and V by 5 bases; bases with no gene match: 7. Germline assignment: CDR1 MDHEN and CDR2 SYDVKM. This CDR3 spans 14 amino acids. CDR3 protein: CASSRSGGSYGYTF. The CDR3 DNA follows: TGTGCCAGCAGTAGGTCAGGGGGGAGCTATGGCTACACCTTC.